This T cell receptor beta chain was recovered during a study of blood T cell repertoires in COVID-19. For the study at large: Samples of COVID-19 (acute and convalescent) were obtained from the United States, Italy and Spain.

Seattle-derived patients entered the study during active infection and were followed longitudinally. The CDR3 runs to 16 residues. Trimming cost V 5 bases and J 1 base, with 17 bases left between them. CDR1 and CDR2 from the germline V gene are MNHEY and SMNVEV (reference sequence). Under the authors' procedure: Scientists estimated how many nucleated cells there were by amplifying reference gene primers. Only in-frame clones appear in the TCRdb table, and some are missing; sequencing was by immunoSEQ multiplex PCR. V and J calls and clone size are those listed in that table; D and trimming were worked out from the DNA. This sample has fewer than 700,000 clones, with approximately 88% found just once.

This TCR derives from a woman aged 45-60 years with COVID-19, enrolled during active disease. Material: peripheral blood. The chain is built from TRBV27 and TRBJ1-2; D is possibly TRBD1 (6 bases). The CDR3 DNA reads TGTGCCAGCAGTCCCGGGACACAATTAATTAACTATGGCTACACCTTC. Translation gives CASSPGTQLINYGYTF.